This T cell receptor beta chain originates from a study of T cell changes during pregnancy in multiple sclerosis. Here immunoSEQ multiplex PCR was the method, and the copy in TCRdb shows in-frame clones only, minus some. This sample yields 25,000 to 35,000 clones, of which around nine tenths are seen a single time; approximately 4.7% belongs to the top ten. The origin of this receptor is a female donor with multiple sclerosis, enrolled in a pregnancy study. The sample was CD8+ T cells from peripheral blood mononuclear cells, taken in the second trimester of pregnancy.

The CDR3, as DNA: TGTGCCATCAGTGGGGGGGAACGGACAGGTTCCGACCCGCCCTACGAGCAGTACTTC. It specifies CAISGGERTGSDPPYEQYF. The chain recombines TRBV10-3 with TRBJ2-7, with D possibly TRBD1 on 7 matching bases. Deletions cut 4 bases from V and 2 bases from J, with 27 bases between. This CDR3 region has 19 residues. Germline CDR1 ENHRY, CDR2 SYGVKD.